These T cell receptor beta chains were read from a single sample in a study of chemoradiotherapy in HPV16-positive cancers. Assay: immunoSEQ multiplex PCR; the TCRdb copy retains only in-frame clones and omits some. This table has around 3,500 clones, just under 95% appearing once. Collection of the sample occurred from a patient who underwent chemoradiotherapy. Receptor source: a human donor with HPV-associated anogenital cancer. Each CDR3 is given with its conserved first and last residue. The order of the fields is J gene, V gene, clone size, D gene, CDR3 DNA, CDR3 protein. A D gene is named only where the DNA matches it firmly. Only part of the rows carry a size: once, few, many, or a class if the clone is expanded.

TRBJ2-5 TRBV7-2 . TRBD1 TGTGCCAGCAGCTTACCGACACTTGGGACAGGGGGTTGGGAGACCCAGTACTTC CASSLPTLGTGGWETQYF
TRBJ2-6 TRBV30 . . TGTGCCGGGACTGGGGCCAACGTCCTGACTTTC CAGTGANVLTF
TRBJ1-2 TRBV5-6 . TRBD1 TGTGCCAGCAGCTTTGGATTGACAGGGGACAATGGCTACACCTTC CASSFGLTGDNGYTF
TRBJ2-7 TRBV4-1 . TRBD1 TGCGCCAGCAGCCAAGGAGCGGACAGGGTAACCTACGAGCAGTACTTC CASSQGADRVTYEQYF
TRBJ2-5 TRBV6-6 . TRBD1 TGTGCCAGCGGAGGACAGGGGCAAGAGACCCAGTACTTC CASGGQGQETQYF
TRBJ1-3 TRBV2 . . TGTGCCAGCAGTGAACTTGGAAACACCATATATTTT CASSELGNTIYF
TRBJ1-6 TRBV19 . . TGTGCCACCGGGAGTTATAATTCACCCCTCCACTTT CATGSYNSPLHF
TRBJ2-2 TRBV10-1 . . TGCGCCAGCAGTCTGGGAACCGGGGAGCTGTTTTTT CASSLGTGELFF
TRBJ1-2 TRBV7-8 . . TGTGCCAGCAGCTTAGTGGGCGGGGCGCAACTCTATGGCTACACCTTC CASSLVGGAQLYGYTF
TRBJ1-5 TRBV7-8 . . TGTGCCAGCAGCTTCGGGGTAGCCCAGCCCCAGCATTTT CASSFGVAQPQHF
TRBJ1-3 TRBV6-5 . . TGTGCCAGCAGCCCCGACTCAGGGTATGGAAACACCATATATTTT CASSPDSGYGNTIYF
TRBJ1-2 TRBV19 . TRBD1 TGTGCCAGTAGTAGCAAGGGGGCAAGTACCTTC CASSSKGASTF
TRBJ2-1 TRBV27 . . TGTGCCAGCAGGGACGGATACAATGAGCAGTTCTTC CASRDGYNEQFF
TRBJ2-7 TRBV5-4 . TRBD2 TGTGCCAGCAGCCCACTTAGCGGGAGGGCCGACGAGCAGTACTTC CASSPLSGRADEQYF
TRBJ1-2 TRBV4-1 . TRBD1 TGCGCCAGCAGCCATCCCGGGGCAGGGGGCTCGGATGGCTACACCTTC CASSHPGAGGSDGYTF
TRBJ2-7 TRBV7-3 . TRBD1 TGTGCCAGCAGCTTAATCCCAACAGGGGGCCTCGAGCAGTACTTC CASSLIPTGGLEQYF
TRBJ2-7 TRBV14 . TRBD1 TGTGCCAGCAGCCAAGGACAGGGGCTACTCCCCCGGGAGCAGTACTTC CASSQGQGLLPREQYF
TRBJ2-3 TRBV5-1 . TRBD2 TGCGCCAGCAGCGGAGCGGGGGCGAACACAGATACGCAGTATTTT CASSGAGANTDTQYF
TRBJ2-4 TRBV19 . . TGTGCCAGTAGTATAGGGCGACTAGCCAAAAACATTCAGTACTTC CASSIGRLAKNIQYF
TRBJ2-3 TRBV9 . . TGTGCCAGCAGCGTAAAAGATACGCAGTATTTT CASSVKDTQYF
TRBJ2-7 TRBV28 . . TGTGCCAGCAGTTTAGTGGGAGGCTACGAGCAGTACTTC CASSLVGGYEQYF
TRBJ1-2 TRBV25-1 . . TGTGCCAGCAGTGTGGGACTGAACTATGGCTACACCTTC CASSVGLNYGYTF
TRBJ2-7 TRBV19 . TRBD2 TGTGCCAGTAGTATAGGACTAGCAGCAACCTACGAGCAGTACTTC CASSIGLAATYEQYF
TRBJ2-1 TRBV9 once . TGTGCCAGCAGCGTAGCTAGCAAGGGCGGGGAGCAGTTCTTC CASSVASKGGEQFF
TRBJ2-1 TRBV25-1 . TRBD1 TGTGCCAGCAGTAAGCGACCCACAGGGGTGGTACAGTCCCATGAGCAGTTCTTC CASSKRPTGVVQSHEQFF
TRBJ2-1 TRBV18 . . TGTGCCAGCTCACCATTAGGGCGGGGTCCGAACAATGAGCAGTTCTTC CASSPLGRGPNNEQFF
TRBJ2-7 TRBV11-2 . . TGTGCCAGCAGCTTAACGGATTCCTACGAGCAGTACTTC CASSLTDSYEQYF
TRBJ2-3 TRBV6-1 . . TGTGCCAGCAGGAAGGTGCAGGGGGGAGATACGCAGTATTTT CASRKVQGGDTQYF
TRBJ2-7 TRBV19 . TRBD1 TGTGCCAGTAGTGAATCGAGGACAGGCCGCTACGAGCAGTACTTC CASSESRTGRYEQYF
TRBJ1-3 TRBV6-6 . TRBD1 TGTGCCAGCAGTTACGCGACAGGGGGTGGAAACACCATATATTTT CASSYATGGGNTIYF
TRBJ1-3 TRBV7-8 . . TGTGCCAGCAGCTTCGGCGAACAGGGAGTTGGAAACACCATATATTTT CASSFGEQGVGNTIYF
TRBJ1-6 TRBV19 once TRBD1 TGTGCCAGCGGGACAGAGACCTATAATTCACCCCTCCACTTT CASGTETYNSPLHF
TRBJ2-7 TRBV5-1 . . TGCGCCAGCAGCTTGGGAGGGGGGCCTGCCGCCTACGAGCAGTACTTC CASSLGGGPAAYEQYF
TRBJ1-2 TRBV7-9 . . TGTGCCAGCAGCTTCGGCGCAGACTCCTATGGCTACACCTTC CASSFGADSYGYTF
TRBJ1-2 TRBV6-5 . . TGTGCCAGCGCAGTTACGAGACCCAGTAACTATGGCTACACCTTC CASAVTRPSNYGYTF
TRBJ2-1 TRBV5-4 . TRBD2 TGTGCCAGCAGCTTGGAACTAGCGGCCAATGAGCAGTTCTTC CASSLELAANEQFF
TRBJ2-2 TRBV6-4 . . TGTGCCAGCGCAGCTATTCCCGGGGCGGACACCGGGGAGCTGTTTTTT CASAAIPGADTGELFF
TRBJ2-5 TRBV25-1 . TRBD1 TGTGCCAGCAGCCGACAGGGGGAAGAGACCCAGTACTTC CASSRQGEETQYF
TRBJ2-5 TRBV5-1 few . TGCGCCAGCAGCTTGAACGGACAGCTTGAGACCCAGTACTTC CASSLNGQLETQYF
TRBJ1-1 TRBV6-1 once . TGTGCCAGCAGCCAAGGGGGGGAGGGACTTAAAGCTTTCTTT CASSQGGEGLKAFF
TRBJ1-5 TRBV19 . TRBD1 TGTGCCAGTATACCCGGGACAGGGGGTAGCAATCAGCCCCAGCATTTT CASIPGTGGSNQPQHF
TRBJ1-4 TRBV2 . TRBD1 TGTGCCAGCAGCCCAGGGTCCGACGCCAGGGGGGAAAAACTGTTTTTT CASSPGSDARGEKLFF
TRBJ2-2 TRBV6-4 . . TGTGCCAGCAGTGACTCCCCATACAGGTTCGCCGGGGAGCTGTTTTTT CASSDSPYRFAGELFF
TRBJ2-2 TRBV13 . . TGTGCCAGCGGCAGGGGAAGCGGGGAGCTGTTTTTT CASGRGSGELFF
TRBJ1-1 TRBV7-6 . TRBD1 TGTGCCAGCAGCTTGGGACAGGGCACTGAAGCTTTCTTT CASSLGQGTEAFF
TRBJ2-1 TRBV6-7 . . TGTGCCAGCAGTTACCCGACTAGGGGCGGGAATGAGCAGTTCTTC CASSYPTRGGNEQFF
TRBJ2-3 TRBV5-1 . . TGCGCCAGCCGGCCGGGGGCTAACCCTAGCACAGATACGCAGTATTTT CASRPGANPSTDTQYF
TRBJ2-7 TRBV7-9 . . TGTGCCAGCAGCCCCTCTACCCCAGGGTTGGGGTCCTACGAGCAGTACTTC CASSPSTPGLGSYEQYF
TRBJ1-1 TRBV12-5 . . TGTGCTAGTGCCACTGGTGGGAACACTGAAGCTTTCTTT CASATGGNTEAFF
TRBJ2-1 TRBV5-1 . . TGCGCCAGCAGCCCGGGACTTCGGAATGAGCAGTTCTTC CASSPGLRNEQFF
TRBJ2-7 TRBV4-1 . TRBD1 TGCGCCAGCAGTCATCCCACCGGGACAGGCTACGACGAGCAGTACTTC CASSHPTGTGYDEQYF
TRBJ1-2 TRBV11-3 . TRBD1 TGTGCCAGCAGCGCGACAGGGGATGGCTACACCTTC CASSATGDGYTF